This TCR beta chain was identified in a study of shared clonotypes between healthy human individuals (dated by TCRdb to about 2020). In the study overall: The cohort included three men and a couple of women between 18 and 49 years of age. For each donor, CD4 naive and CD4 memory were each run on three plates, CD8 naive on two plates, and CD8 memory on one plate. To estimate repertoire size and how much clonotypes are shared between individuals, the study performed deep sequencing of blood TCR repertoires from about five healthy adults. To increase sequencing depth and limit assay-specific biases, TCR repertoire library preparation and sequencing were carried out by different laboratories using diverse techniques. Between about 0.94 and 10 billion PBMCs per donor were obtained by leukapheresis.

What the work shows at the level of the full study, not this receptor alone: Clonotypes shared by all four sorted-subset donors showed higher generation probabilities than non-shared clonotypes. Based on pairwise subsampling, the degree of clonotype sharing among donors was expected to be affected by sequencing depth. Because the study included only a small number of donors, the genetic and exposure-history diversity represented was limited. Incomplete sequencing was indicated by rarefaction of sorted-subset datasets, despite the large sequencing depth. When a handful of donors were compared, the shared fraction of clonotypes was roughly 5% for naive CD4, less than 4% for naive CD8, about 2.4% for memory CD4, and 0.3% to 0.5% for memory CD8. Larger estimated clonotype richness was generally found for naive subsets than for memory subsets. Sampling was restricted to blood, and TCR repertoires in tissues likely differ from the TCR repertoires found in blood.

The germline V gene (reference sequence) gives CDR1 as MNHEY and CDR2 as SMNVEV. The cysteine opens and the phenylalanine closes a CDR3 of 11 amino acids. CDR3 DNA is the only sequence kept; it has 33 bases, read in frame from the first base. Deletion took 6 bases off V and 6 bases off J, with a span of 9 bases between the germline ends. Using the deep immunoSEQ assay, TCR CDR3 regions were amplified from genomic DNA by multiplex PCR. Genomic DNA extracted from each cell subset was distributed evenly over all wells of several immunoSEQ 96-well plates, and each plate served as one replicate. For sorted subsets, 200 to 250 ng of genomic DNA, equivalent to 30,000 or so T cell genomes, went into each replicate PCR. The purified libraries were quantified using a Qubit 3.0 fluorometer, sized with a Bioanalyzer 2100, and then quantified again using the KAPA Library Quantification kit. Each immunoSEQ 96-well plate was sequenced on its own single-read 150-cycle Illumina NextSeq 550 flow cell. The source study handled its data this way. The immunoSEQ output contained only junctional sequences without quality scores, so filtering could not match that applied to full-length reads. To assign V/J genes and CDR3, sequences were annotated against IMGT germline references using PyIR, a Python wrapper for IgBLAST v1.9. Reads with weak V/J assignments (E-value above 1e-6), missing CDR3, stop codons, out-of-frame junctions, or ambiguous translated residues were removed. V3J clonotypes were defined as sequences sharing an identical inferred V gene, J gene, and CDR3 amino acid sequence. The percentage overlap between two repertoires was calculated by dividing the number of shared unique clonotypes by the size of the smaller repertoire. RTK rarefaction, the Chao1 estimator, and Recon v2.1 estimates of unobserved clonotypes were used to assess repertoire richness. Generation probabilities for all TCRbeta clonotypes obtained by the gDNA method from a handful of donors were computed using OLGA. Drawn from immuneACCESS, this table holds only the in-frame rearrangements with V and J called that TCRdb kept. Clones are partly lost; checked studies trace under half to an unresolved V gene and leave the rest unexplained. V and J calls and clone size are copied from that table; D and trimming were computed from the DNA. The sample records about 2.4 million clones, 85% to 95% of which are singletons. Over 0.12% of the sample goes to the ten largest clones.

Comment on this clone: The clone's antigen remains unknown. Base qualities are not at hand, and no much larger clone is one base apart.

Healthy HIV-negative adults with no recently reported acute infections or vaccinations were included as donors. All donors were Caucasian adults living in Nashville, Tennessee, USA. CD4+ T cells were enriched by magnetic negative selection; naive cells were then positively selected on CD45RA, and the negative fraction formed the memory subset. Blood was collected by leukapheresis, and PBMCs were isolated by Ficoll-Histopaque density gradient centrifugation and then cryopreserved in liquid nitrogen vapor phase. Purity and quantity of every magnetically sorted T cell population were checked by analytical flow cytometry. From each sorted fraction, genomic DNA was isolated and quantified by UV absorbance on a Nanodrop 2000c.

The TCR originated in a man younger than 35 in good health. The chain is encoded by TRBV27 joined to TRBJ2-7; TRBD2 is a weak D gene call, 5 bases matching. Source material: naive CD4+ T cells sorted from blood. Sample cell subset or site, as interpreted from the label and publication: CD45RA+ positively selected. The DNA sequence is TGTGCCAGCAGCCGGGGAAGCGAGCAGTACTTC. It codes for CASSRGSEQYF.